The 6 T cell receptor beta chains in this list originate from one sample, sequenced in a study of cytomegalovirus exposure and HLA in healthy donors. Generated by immunoSEQ multiplex PCR, the TCRdb table keeps only in-frame clones and is missing some. Among 130,000 or so clones, about 87% were seen once, and the ten largest hold roughly 6.4%. Sequenced sample: PBMCs. Receptors were obtained from a woman in her twenties or thirties in good health and CMV-seropositive.

For this clone: Additional DNA sequences in this sample encode the identical CDR3. DNA of the CDR3: TGTGCCAGCAGCTTACAGGGGGCAAACTATGGCTACACCTTC. Residues: CASSLQGANYGYTF. The V gene is TRBV7-8, the J gene TRBJ1-2; 8 bases agree with TRBD1. Looked up from germline, CDR1 is SGHVS and CDR2 is FQNEAQ. This CDR3 comprises 14 residues. The V and J ends lost 2 bases and 2 bases, in that order; junction bases with no gene match: 1. The variable domain in full, completed from reference TRBV7-8 and TRBJ1-2, reads GAGVSQSPRYKVAKRGQDVALRCDPISGHVSLFWYQQALGQGPEFLTYFQNEAQLDKSGLPSDRFFAERPEGSVSTLKIQRTQQEDSAVYLCASSLQGANYGYTFGSGTRLTVV.

This chain joins TRBV28 and TRBJ1-5; D is ambiguous. The CDR3 length is 15 residues. In germline, CDR1 is MDHEN, CDR2 SYDVKM. Trimming pared 5 bases from V and 0 bases from J, leaving 11 bases between. DNA for the CDR3: TGTGCCAGCAGTGACCTGACACATAGCAATCAGCCCCAGCATTTT. Translated: CASSDLTHSNQPQHF.

The rearrangement uses TRBV5-1 and TRBJ2-1, with TRBD1 matching over 7 bases. CDR1 and CDR2 from the germline V gene are SGHRS and YFSETQ. This CDR3 region has 15 residues. J lost 2 bases, V lost 5 bases, and 7 bases had no gene match. The CDR3 here is CASRPGTATYNEQFF. DNA for the CDR3: TGCGCCAGCAGACCCGGGACAGCCACCTACAATGAGCAGTTCTTC.

The chain recombines TRBV6-6 with TRBJ2-7; 8 bases are shared with TRBD1. The trim removed 0 bases at V and 5 bases at J, leaving 9 bases unmatched. This CDR3 has 16 amino acids. CDR1 is MNHNY, CDR2 SVGAGI, per germline (reference sequence). The CDR3 spells CASSYSRTAGGDEQYF. The CDR3 nucleotides are TGTGCCAGCAGTTACTCGAGAACGGCAGGGGGCGACGAGCAGTACTTC.

The chain carries TRBV10-3 and TRBJ2-7, with D possibly TRBD1 on 7 matching bases. The germline V and J ends were trimmed by 0 bases and 5 bases, with 11 bases remaining between them. The CDR3 has 14 residues. Germline values: CDR1 ENHRY, CDR2 SYGVKD. The CDR3: CAISESGRGDEQYF. In DNA form, the CDR3 reads TGTGCCATCAGTGAGTCGGGCAGGGGGGACGAGCAGTACTTC.

The CDR3 here is CASVRQDRAYEQYF. In DNA, the CDR3 is TGTGCCAGCGTCCGACAGGACAGGGCCTACGAGCAGTACTTC. The chain recombines TRBV6-1 with TRBJ2-7; 8 nucleotides line up with TRBD1. J gave up 2 bases and V 8 bases, and 8 bases lay outside the gene matches. CDR3 length equals 14 residues. Germline CDR1 MNHNS, CDR2 SASEGT.